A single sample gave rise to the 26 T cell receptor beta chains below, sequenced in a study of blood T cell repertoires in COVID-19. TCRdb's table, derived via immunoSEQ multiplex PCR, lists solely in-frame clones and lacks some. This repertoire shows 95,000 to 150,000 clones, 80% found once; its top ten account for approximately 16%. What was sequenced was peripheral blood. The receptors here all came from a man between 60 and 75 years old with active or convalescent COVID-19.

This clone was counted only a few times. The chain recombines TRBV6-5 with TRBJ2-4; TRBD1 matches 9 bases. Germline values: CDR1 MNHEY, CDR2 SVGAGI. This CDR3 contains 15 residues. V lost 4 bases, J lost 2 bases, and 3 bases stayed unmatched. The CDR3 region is CASSFGQGTKNIQYF. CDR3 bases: TGTGCCAGCAGTTTCGGACAGGGGACCAAAAACATTCAGTACTTC.

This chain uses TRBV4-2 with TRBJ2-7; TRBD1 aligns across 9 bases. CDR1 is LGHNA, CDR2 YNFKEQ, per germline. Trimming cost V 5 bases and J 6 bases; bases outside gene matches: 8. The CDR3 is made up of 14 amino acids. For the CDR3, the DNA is TGTGCCAGCAGCTCCGGGACAGGGTACGGCGAGCAGTACTTC. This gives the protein CASSSGTGYGEQYF.

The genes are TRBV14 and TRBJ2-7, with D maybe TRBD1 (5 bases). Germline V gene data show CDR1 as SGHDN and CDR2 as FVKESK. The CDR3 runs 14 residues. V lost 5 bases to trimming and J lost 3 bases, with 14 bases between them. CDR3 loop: CASSARVLGYEQYF. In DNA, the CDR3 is TGTGCCAGCAGCGCCAGGGTTTTGGGCTACGAGCAGTACTTC.

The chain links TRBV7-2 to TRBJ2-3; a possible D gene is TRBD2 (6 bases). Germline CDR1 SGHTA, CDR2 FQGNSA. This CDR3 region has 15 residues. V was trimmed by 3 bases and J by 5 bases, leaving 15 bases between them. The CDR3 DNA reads TGTGCCAGCAGCTTCGGCGGGACGTGGAGAGATACGCAGTATTTT. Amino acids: CASSFGGTWRDTQYF.

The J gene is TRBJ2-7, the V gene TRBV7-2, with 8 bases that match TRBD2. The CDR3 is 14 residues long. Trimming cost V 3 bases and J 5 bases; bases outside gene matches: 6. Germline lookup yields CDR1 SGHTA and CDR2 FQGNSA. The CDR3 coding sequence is TGTGCCAGCAGCTTTAGCAGCGGGAGACACGAGCAGTACTTC. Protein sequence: CASSFSSGRHEQYF.

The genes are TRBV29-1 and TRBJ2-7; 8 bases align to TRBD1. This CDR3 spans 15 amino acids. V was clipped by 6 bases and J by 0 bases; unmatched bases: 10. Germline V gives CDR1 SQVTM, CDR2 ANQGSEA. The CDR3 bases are TGCAGCGTGGAGGGACAGGATGAGAGCTCCTACGAGCAGTACTTC. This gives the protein CSVEGQDESSYEQYF.

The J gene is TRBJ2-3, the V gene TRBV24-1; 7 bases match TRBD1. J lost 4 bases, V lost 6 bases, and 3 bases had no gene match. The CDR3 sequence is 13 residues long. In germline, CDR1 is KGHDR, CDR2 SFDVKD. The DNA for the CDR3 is TGTGCCACCAGTCACAGGGGCCCAGATACGCAGTATTTT. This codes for CATSHRGPDTQYF.

In DNA, the CDR3 is TGTGCCAGCAGTCCTGGAGTCGGGACTAGCGGGAGGGCCATTGCCGATACGCAGTATTTT. Its translation is CASSPGVGTSGRAIADTQYF. V and J are TRBV28 and TRBJ2-3, with TRBD2 identical over 16 bases. From germline, CDR1 is MDHEN and CDR2 SYDVKM. The CDR3 has 20 amino acids. V lost 5 bases and J lost 6; bases outside the gene matches: 17.

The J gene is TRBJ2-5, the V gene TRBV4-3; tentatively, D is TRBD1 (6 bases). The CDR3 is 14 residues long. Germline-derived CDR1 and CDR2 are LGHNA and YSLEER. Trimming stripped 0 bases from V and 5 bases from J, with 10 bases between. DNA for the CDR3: TGCGCCAGCAGCCAAGATCTGAGGGGGGAGACCCAGTACTTC. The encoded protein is CASSQDLRGETQYF.

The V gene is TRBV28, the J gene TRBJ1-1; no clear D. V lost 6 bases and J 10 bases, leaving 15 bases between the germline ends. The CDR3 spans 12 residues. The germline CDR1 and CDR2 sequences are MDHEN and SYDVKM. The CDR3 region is CASRAGLVRAFF. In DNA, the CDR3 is TGTGCCAGCAGAGCCGGTCTGGTGAGAGCTTTCTTT.

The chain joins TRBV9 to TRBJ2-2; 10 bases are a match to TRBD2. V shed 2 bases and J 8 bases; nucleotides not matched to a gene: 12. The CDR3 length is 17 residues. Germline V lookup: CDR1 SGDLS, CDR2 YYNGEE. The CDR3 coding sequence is TGTGCCAGCAGCGTCGAGATCCTAGCGGGAGAATTAGGGGAGCTGTTTTTT. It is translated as CASSVEILAGELGELFF. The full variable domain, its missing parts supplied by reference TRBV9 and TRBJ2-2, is DSGVTQTPKHLITATGQRVTLRCSPRSGDLSVYWYQQSLDQGLQFLIQYYNGEERAKGNILERFSAQQFPDLHSELNLSSLELGDSALYFCASSVEILAGELGELFFGEGSRLTVL.

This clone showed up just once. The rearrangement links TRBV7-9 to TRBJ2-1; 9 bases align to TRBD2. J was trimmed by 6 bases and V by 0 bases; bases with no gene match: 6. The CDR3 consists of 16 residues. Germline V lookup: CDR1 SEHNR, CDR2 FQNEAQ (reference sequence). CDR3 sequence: CASSLALREGRNEQFF. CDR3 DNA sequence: TGTGCCAGCAGCTTAGCGTTGCGGGAGGGCCGCAATGAGCAGTTCTTC. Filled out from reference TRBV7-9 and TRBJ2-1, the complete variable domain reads DTGVSQNPRHKITKRGQNVTFRCDPISEHNRLYWYRQTLGQGPEFLTYFQNEAQLEKSRLLSDRFSAERPKGSFSTLEIQRTEQGDSAMYLCASSLALREGRNEQFFGPGTRLTVL.

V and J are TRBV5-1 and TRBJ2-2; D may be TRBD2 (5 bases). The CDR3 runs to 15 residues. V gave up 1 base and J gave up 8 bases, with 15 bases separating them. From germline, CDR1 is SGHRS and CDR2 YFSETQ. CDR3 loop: CASSLQASGEGELFF. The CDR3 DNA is TGCGCCAGCAGCTTGCAAGCGTCCGGGGAGGGGGAGCTGTTTTTT.

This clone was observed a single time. The CDR3 bases are TGCAGCGTTTTGCCCTACACTAGCGGGAGCTGGGGACAAGGGGATGAGCAGTTCTTC. The encoded protein is CSVLPYTSGSWGQGDEQFF. The chain links TRBV29-1 to TRBJ2-1; 11 bases fit TRBD2. Germline assignment: CDR1 SQVTM and CDR2 ANQGSEA. The CDR3 covers 19 residues. With 5 bases clipped from V and 8 bases from J, the junction kept 23 bases outside the gene matches.

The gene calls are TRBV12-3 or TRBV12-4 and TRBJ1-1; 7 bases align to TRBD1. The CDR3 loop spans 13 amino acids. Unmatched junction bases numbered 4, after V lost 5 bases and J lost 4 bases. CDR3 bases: TGTGCCAGCAGTGAGACAGGGACCACTGAAGCTTTCTTT. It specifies CASSETGTTEAFF.

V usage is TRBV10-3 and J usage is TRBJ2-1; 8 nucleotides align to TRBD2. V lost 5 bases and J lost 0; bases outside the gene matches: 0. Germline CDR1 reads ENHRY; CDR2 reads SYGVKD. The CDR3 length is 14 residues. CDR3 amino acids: CAISTSGSYNEQFF. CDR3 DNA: TGTGCCATCAGTACTAGCGGCTCCTACAATGAGCAGTTCTTC.

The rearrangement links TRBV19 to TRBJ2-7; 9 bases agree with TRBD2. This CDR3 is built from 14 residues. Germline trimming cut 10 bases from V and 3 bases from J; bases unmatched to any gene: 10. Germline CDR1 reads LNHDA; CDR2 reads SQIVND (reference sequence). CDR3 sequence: CAIRLAEWGYEQYF. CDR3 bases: TGTGCCATCCGACTAGCGGAGTGGGGCTACGAGCAGTACTTC.

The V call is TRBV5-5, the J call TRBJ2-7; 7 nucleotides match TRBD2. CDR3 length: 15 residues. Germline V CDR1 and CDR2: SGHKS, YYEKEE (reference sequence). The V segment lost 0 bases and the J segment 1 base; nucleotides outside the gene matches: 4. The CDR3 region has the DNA TGTGCCAGCAGCTTGGGACCTAGCGGATCCTACGAGCAGTACTTC. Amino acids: CASSLGPSGSYEQYF.

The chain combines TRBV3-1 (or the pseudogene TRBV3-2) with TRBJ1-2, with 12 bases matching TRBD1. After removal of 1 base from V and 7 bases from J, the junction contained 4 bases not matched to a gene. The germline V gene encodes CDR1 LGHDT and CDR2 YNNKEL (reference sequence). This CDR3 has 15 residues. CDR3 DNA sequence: TGTGCCAGCAGCCAAGGGGGACAGGGGGCAGGTGGCTACACCTTC. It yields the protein CASSQGGQGAGGYTF.

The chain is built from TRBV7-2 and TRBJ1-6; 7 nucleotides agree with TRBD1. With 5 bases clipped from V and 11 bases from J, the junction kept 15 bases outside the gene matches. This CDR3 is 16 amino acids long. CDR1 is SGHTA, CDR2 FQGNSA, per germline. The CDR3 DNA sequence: TGTGCCAGCAGCCCCCACCCGACAGGGAACAGAACACCCCTCCACTTT. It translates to CASSPHPTGNRTPLHF.

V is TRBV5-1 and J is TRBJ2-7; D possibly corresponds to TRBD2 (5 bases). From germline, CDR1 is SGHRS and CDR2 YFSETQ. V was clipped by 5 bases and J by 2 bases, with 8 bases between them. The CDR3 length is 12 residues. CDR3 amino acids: CASRTEAYEQYF. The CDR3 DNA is TGCGCCAGCAGGACGGAGGCCTACGAGCAGTACTTC.

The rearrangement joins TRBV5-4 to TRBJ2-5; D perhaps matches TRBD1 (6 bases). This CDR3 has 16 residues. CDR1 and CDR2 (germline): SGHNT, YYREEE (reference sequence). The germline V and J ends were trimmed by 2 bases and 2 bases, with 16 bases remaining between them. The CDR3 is CASSFPGETGQETQYF. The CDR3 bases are TGTGCCAGCAGCTTTCCAGGGGAGACGGGGCAAGAGACCCAGTACTTC.

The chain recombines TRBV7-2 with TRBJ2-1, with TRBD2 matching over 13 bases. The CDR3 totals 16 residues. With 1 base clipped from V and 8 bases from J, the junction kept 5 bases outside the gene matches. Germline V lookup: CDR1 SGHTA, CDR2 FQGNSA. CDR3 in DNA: TGTGCCAGCAGCTTAGAGGGGACTAGCGGGATCCATGAGCAGTTCTTC. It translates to CASSLEGTSGIHEQFF.

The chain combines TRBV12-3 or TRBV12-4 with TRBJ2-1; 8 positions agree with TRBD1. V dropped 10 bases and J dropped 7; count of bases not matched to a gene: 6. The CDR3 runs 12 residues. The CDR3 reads CATGQGRNEQFF. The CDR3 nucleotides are TGTGCCACCGGACAGGGAAGGAATGAGCAGTTCTTC.

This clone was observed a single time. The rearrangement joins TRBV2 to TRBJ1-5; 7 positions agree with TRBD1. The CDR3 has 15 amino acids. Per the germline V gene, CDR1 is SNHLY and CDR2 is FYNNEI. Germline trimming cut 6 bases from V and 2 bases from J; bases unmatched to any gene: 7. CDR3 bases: TGTGCCAGCAGCCTATTAACAGGGGGCAATCAGCCCCAGCATTTT. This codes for CASSLLTGGNQPQHF.

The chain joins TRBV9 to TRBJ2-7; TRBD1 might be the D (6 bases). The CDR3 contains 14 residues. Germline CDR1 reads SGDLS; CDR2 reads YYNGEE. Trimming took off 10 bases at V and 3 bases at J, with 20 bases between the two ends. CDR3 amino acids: CASTGPARIYEQYF. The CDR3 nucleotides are TGTGCCTCCACAGGGCCTGCCCGGATCTACGAGCAGTACTTC. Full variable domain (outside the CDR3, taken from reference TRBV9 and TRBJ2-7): DSGVTQTPKHLITATGQRVTLRCSPRSGDLSVYWYQQSLDQGLQFLIQYYNGEERAKGNILERFSAQQFPDLHSELNLSSLELGDSALYFCASTGPARIYEQYFGPGTRLTVT.